The 12 T cell receptor beta chains below were found in one sample sequenced in a study of blood T cell repertoires in COVID-19. The assay was immunoSEQ multiplex PCR, and TCRdb's table has in-frame clones only and misses some. Among 430,000 or so clones listed, around 90% were seen once. The specimen sequenced was peripheral blood. The receptors were sampled from a man between 18 and 35 years old with COVID-19, enrolled during active disease.

This clone was recorded a few times. The chain combines TRBV2 with TRBJ1-5; D might be TRBD1 (6 bases). The germline V gene has CDR1 SNHLY and CDR2 FYNNEI. The V end lost 5 bases, the J end lost 4 bases, and 15 bases lay between the germline ends. The CDR3 length is 15 residues. The DNA of the CDR3 is TGTGCCAGCAGTAAGACCGGGACAAGAAATCAGCCCCAGCATTTT. It yields the protein CASSKTGTRNQPQHF.

V usage is TRBV4-1 and J usage is TRBJ2-3, with 13 bases that match TRBD2. The trim removed 1 base at V and 3 bases at J, leaving 10 bases unmatched. Germline assignment: CDR1 MGHRA and CDR2 YSYEKL. This CDR3 is built from 19 residues. CDR3 in amino acids: CASSQGQLAGGPGTDTQYF. CDR3 nucleotide sequence: TGCGCCAGCAGCCAAGGGCAACTAGCGGGGGGGCCTGGTACAGATACGCAGTATTTT.

CDR3: CASSQTAEKTQYF. The CDR3 coding sequence is TGTGCCAGCAGCCAGACGGCGGAAAAGACCCAGTACTTC. V and J are TRBV5-8 and TRBJ2-5, with D uncertain. V was clipped by 4 bases and J by 6 bases, with 13 bases between them. Looked up from germline, CDR1 is SGHTS and CDR2 is YDEGEE. This CDR3 spans 13 amino acids.

The chain carries TRBV5-1 and TRBJ2-5, with 7 bases matching TRBD2. The germline V gene encodes CDR1 SGHRS and CDR2 YFSETQ. The CDR3 loop spans 17 amino acids. V lost 4 bases to trimming and J lost 5 bases; unmatched junction nucleotides: 17. Here the CDR3 DNA reads TGCGCCAGCAGCGCGGAGGTAGGGGAGGGCATGAAGGAGACCCAGTACTTC. Protein product: CASSAEVGEGMKETQYF. The entire variable domain, with the rest obtained from reference TRBV5-1 and TRBJ2-5, is as follows: KAGVTQTPRYLIKTRGQQVTLSCSPISGHRSVSWYQQTPGQGLQFLFEYFSETQRNKGNFPGRFSGRQFSNSRSEMNVSTLELGDSALYLCASSAEVGEGMKETQYFGPGTRLLVL.

The chain employs TRBV5-1 and TRBJ2-1; TRBD2 agrees at 12 bases. The V gene's germline CDR1 is SGHRS and CDR2 YFSETQ. The junction had 4 bases not matched to a gene; V was cut back by 3 bases and J by 3 bases. This CDR3 is 16 amino acids long. The CDR3 reads CASSWKTSGGYNEQFF. CDR3 nucleotides: TGCGCCAGCAGCTGGAAGACTAGCGGGGGCTACAATGAGCAGTTCTTC. The variable domain in full, with the rest retrieved from reference TRBV5-1 and TRBJ2-1, is KAGVTQTPRYLIKTRGQQVTLSCSPISGHRSVSWYQQTPGQGLQFLFEYFSETQRNKGNFPGRFSGRQFSNSRSEMNVSTLELGDSALYLCASSWKTSGGYNEQFFGPGTRLTVL.

This chain connects TRBV5-8 to TRBJ1-2; D ambiguous. The CDR3 is made up of 16 amino acids. Per germline, CDR1 SGHTS and CDR2 YDEGEE. V lost 7 bases, J lost 3 bases, and 22 bases lay in between. This CDR3 is CASQVEGGQTYYGYTF. In DNA, the CDR3 is TGTGCCAGCCAGGTCGAAGGAGGGCAGACCTACTATGGCTACACCTTC.

This clone has just one count. V gene TRBV24-1 combines with J gene TRBJ1-5; TRBD1 might be the D (6 bases). V lost 2 bases and J lost 4, with 17 bases in between. The CDR3 runs 17 residues. CDR1 is KGHDR, CDR2 SFDVKD, per germline. The CDR3: CATSDSKWGQDNQPQHF. The CDR3 DNA follows: TGTGCCACCAGTGATTCCAAATGGGGGCAGGATAATCAGCCCCAGCATTTT.

CDR3 in amino acids: CASSLAGLAREQYF. CDR3 DNA: TGTGCCAGCAGCTTAGCGGGACTAGCTCGCGAGCAGTACTTC. This chain uses TRBV7-2 with TRBJ2-7; TRBD2 agrees at 9 bases. The CDR3 loop spans 14 amino acids. Germline V gene sequence: CDR1 SGHTA, CDR2 FQGNSA. The V gene end was trimmed by 0 bases and the J gene end by 6 bases; junction bases not matched to a gene: 3.

In DNA, the CDR3 is TGTGCCAGCTCCCCGGGACAGGGGGACCCACGCTGGGAGACCCAGTACTTC. Its translation is CASSPGQGDPRWETQYF. The rearrangement links TRBV9 to TRBJ2-5; 11 bases map to TRBD1. The V segment lost 7 bases and the J segment 5 bases; nucleotides outside the gene matches: 16. The germline CDR1 and CDR2 sequences are SGDLS and YYNGEE. The CDR3 has 17 residues.

The chain combines TRBV5-1 with TRBJ2-3; maybe TRBD1 (6 bases). The germline V gene encodes CDR1 SGHRS and CDR2 YFSETQ. Trimming stripped 0 bases from V and 2 bases from J, with 7 bases between. The CDR3 has 14 amino acids. The CDR3 coding sequence is TGCGCCAGCAGCTTGGCAGGGGACACAGATACGCAGTATTTT. Translation gives CASSLAGDTDTQYF. Full variable domain (remainder filled in from reference TRBV5-1 and TRBJ2-3): KAGVTQTPRYLIKTRGQQVTLSCSPISGHRSVSWYQQTPGQGLQFLFEYFSETQRNKGNFPGRFSGRQFSNSRSEMNVSTLELGDSALYLCASSLAGDTDTQYFGPGTRLTVL.

The chain has TRBV6-2 or TRBV6-3 and TRBJ2-3; 8 bases agree with TRBD1. This CDR3 contains 14 residues. CDR1 MNHEY and CDR2 SVGEGT come from the germline V gene. V gave up 2 bases and J gave up 7 bases; unmatched junction bases: 5. The CDR3 region is CASSYRTGFYTQYF. In nucleotides, the CDR3 is TGTGCCAGCAGTTACCGGACAGGGTTCTATACGCAGTATTTT.

This clone was recorded only once. V is TRBV6-1 and J is TRBJ1-2, with D hard to call. CDR1 is MNHNS, CDR2 SASEGT, per germline. Trimming shortened V by 2 bases and J by 4 bases, and 8 bases separated the two germline ends. The CDR3 sequence is 13 residues long. For the CDR3, the DNA is TGTGCCAGCAGTGAAAACTTGCGCTATGGCTACACCTTC. It encodes CASSENLRYGYTF.